These 3 T cell receptor beta chains originate from one sample sequenced in a study of CD8 T cells in ankylosing spondylitis. Study conclusions and caveats: What appeared characteristic of ankylosing spondylitis blood was a TCR beta motif of about eight highly homologous variants.

One entry per CDR3 protein, called by TCRdb with MiXCR from the 5' RACE reads. The sample contains 700,000 to 850,000 distinct CDR3 sequences, over 9.5% of which appear only once. No antigens are known for them. Sequenced sample: blood, either unsorted or a sorted T cell fraction (not recorded which). Receptors were obtained from a male donor with ankylosing spondylitis.

The table lists this clonotype with a few counts. The chain is built from TRBV6-1 and TRBJ2-5; TRBD2 matches 10 bases. Germline V lookup: CDR1 MNHNS, CDR2 SASEGT. The length of the CDR3 is 13 residues. Germline trimming cut 6 bases from V and 3 bases from J; bases unmatched to any gene: 1. The CDR3 coding sequence is TGTGCCAGCAGAAGCGGGGGGGAAGAGACCCAGTACTTC. It is translated as CASRSGGEETQYF.

V usage is TRBV7-2 and J usage is TRBJ2-1, with TRBD2 identical over 11 bases. CDR1 is SGHTA, CDR2 FQGNSA, per germline. This CDR3 contains 16 residues. The junction had 8 bases not matched to a gene; V was cut back by 6 bases and J by 4 bases. As DNA, the CDR3 is TGTGCCAGCAGAGGTCCCGGGACTAGCGGTTACAATGAGCAGTTCTTC. Residues: CASRGPGTSGYNEQFF.

The chain employs TRBV6-1 and TRBJ2-4; D is unresolved. This CDR3 contains 15 residues. Germline loops: CDR1 MNHNS, CDR2 SASEGT. Trimming took off 7 bases at V and 2 bases at J, with 15 bases between the two ends. Written as DNA, the CDR3 is TGTGCCAGCAAGGAGCTCATTGACACCAAAAACATTCAGTACTTC. Translated, it gives CASKELIDTKNIQYF.